This TCR beta chain stems from a study of T cell responses to AZD1222 COVID-19 vaccine. Whole-study results and caveats: Samples come after the peak T cell response, not at day 14. Recipients of two AZD1222 doses showed rising Spike-specific TCR breadth and depth. The span of vaccine-associated CD4 TCRs extended across spike, with dominance at 160-218 and 743-854. Donors were mostly white British, more females; clonal diversity possibly underestimated.

The V gene's germline CDR1 is KGHSH and CDR2 LQKENI. The CDR3 sequence is 14 residues long. V lost 2 bases and J lost 8, with 10 bases in between. Only in-frame clones appear in the TCRdb table, and some are missing; sequencing was by immunoSEQ multiplex PCR. The profile shows 100,000 to 150,000 clones, more than 75% of them singletons. This clone has just one count. Its specificity is not known. This TCR was recovered from an adult in good health. The rearrangement uses TRBV18 and TRBJ1-6; maybe TRBD1 (5 bases). Specimen: peripheral blood, collected on day 0 of AZD1222 vaccination. CDR3: CASSPGTGDSPLHF. The CDR3 region has the DNA TGTGCCAGCTCACCAGGGACGGGCGATTCACCCCTCCACTTT.